The clone carrying this T cell receptor (beta chain) showed up many times. RNA transcripts yielded amplified TCR beta CDR3 regions. With the HTBI primer set, the TCR CDR3 went through a first round of RT-PCR. Each CDR3 protein is one row after TCRdb ran MiXCR on the multiplex PCR reads. Here the sample spans about 610,000 distinct CDR3 sequences, around 15% being singletons. V was clipped by 0 bases and J by 4 bases, with 12 bases between them. The CDR3 contains 14 residues. The germline V gene encodes CDR1 SQVTM and CDR2 ANQGSEA. This sample stems from a study of T cells in Graves' hyperthyroidism and ophthalmopathy.

This clonotype originated in a woman aged 40 to 55 with Graves' ophthalmopathy. The chain joins TRBV29-1 to TRBJ2-5; D gene unclear. What was sequenced was blood. The CDR3 sequence is CSVEELVMGETQYF. The CDR3 DNA follows: TGCAGCGTTGAAGAGCTCGTCATGGGAGAGACCCAGTACTTC. Complete variable domain (other parts from reference TRBV29-1 and TRBJ2-5): SAVISQKPSRDICQRGTSLTIQCQVDSQVTMMFWYRQQPGQSLTLIATANQGSEATYESGFVIDKFPISRPNLTFSTLTVSNMSPEDSSIYLCSVEELVMGETQYFGPGTRLLVL.